This T cell receptor beta chain was profiled in a study of response to subunit inactivated influenza vaccine. This clonotype was recorded many times. What it binds is unknown. Each CDR3 protein is one row after TCRdb ran MiXCR on the RT-PCR reads. The table records 550,000 to 800,000 distinct CDR3 sequences, 15% to 18% of them present only once. Findings and limits, study-wide: Authors proposed each seasonal influenza vaccination draws in few new T cells.

Per the germline V gene, CDR1 is SGHRS and CDR2 is YFSETQ. This CDR3 has 14 amino acids. The V and J ends lost 0 bases and 3 bases respectively, with 9 bases between them. The receptor was derived from a man aged 50-59 years who received an inactivated influenza vaccine. J is TRBJ1-1 and V is TRBV5-1, with D possibly matching TRBD1 (5 bases). The starting material was PBMCs from blood, obtained about 12 days after vaccination. The CDR3 sequence is CASSLESTDTEAFF. As DNA, the CDR3 is TGCGCCAGCAGCTTGGAATCGACAGACACTGAAGCTTTCTTT. Based on the CDR3 plus reference TRBV5-1 and TRBJ1-1, the full variable domain is KAGVTQTPRYLIKTRGQQVTLSCSPISGHRSVSWYQQTPGQGLQFLFEYFSETQRNKGNFPGRFSGRQFSNSRSEMNVSTLELGDSALYLCASSLESTDTEAFFGQGTRLTVV.